This T cell receptor beta chain stems from a study of shared clonotypes between healthy human individuals. TCRdb's table, derived via immunoSEQ multiplex PCR, lists solely in-frame clones and lacks some. The sample lists 450,000 to 700,000 clones, 95% seen once, with about 0.11% in the top ten. Per germline, CDR1 SGHVS and CDR2 FNYEAQ. V was shortened by 4 bases and J by 6 bases, with 6 bases between the two germline ends. The CDR3 runs to 12 residues. CD45RO negativity and positive selection for CCR7 defined naive CD8 cells, a population that excluded terminally differentiated effector memory CD45RA+ cells.

The receptor was derived from a woman in her thirties in good health. The V and J genes are TRBV7-6 and TRBJ1-4; D remains unclear. The sequenced sample was naive CD8+ T cells sorted from blood. DNA for the CDR3: TGTGCCAGCAGCTCAGACGATGAAAAACTGTTTTTT. Translating gives CASSSDDEKLFF.